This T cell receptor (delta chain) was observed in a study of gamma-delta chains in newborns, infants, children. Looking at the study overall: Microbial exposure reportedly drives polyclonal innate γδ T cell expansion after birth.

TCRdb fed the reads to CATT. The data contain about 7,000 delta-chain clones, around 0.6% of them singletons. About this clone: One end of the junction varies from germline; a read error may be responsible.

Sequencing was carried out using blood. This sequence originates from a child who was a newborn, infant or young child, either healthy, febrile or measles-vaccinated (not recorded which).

The CDR3 bases are TGTGCCGGTGACACCGTTCTGTGGAGCTCCTGGGACACCCGACAGATGTTTTTC. It encodes CAGDTVLWSSWDTRQMFF. The chain links TRDV2 to TRDJ3, with D uncertain. The CDR3 is 18 amino acids. Germline V gene lookup returns CDR1 GEAIGNYY and CDR2 EKD.